This TCR beta chain was retrieved from a study of cytomegalovirus exposure and HLA in healthy donors (dated by TCRdb to about 2017). Some background on the complete study: An earlier analysis of approximately 550 of the donors reported about 290 Gb of sequence data and 117 million unique TCR beta sequences from around 200 million T cells. Approximately 300 gigabases of sequencing data and around 85 million unique TCR sequences made up an early release that covered around 640 HLA-typed donors. Of the 350 to 400 genotyped donors, approximately 83% fell in the genetic ancestry cluster associated with self-reported Caucasian donors. The study was designed to test whether signatures of past pathogen exposure could be identified by cataloging public T cell receptors. The study profiled the T cell repertoires of 666 subjects by immunosequencing and related them to cytomegalovirus serostatus. A separate validation cohort of 90 to 150 different subjects was used in addition to the approximately 670-subject first cohort. High-throughput TCR immunosequencing, statistical association of individual TCRs with disease status, and machine learning were combined to predict cytomegalovirus infection status. A later analysis re-examined previously published TCR beta repertoires from roughly 650 donors and added high-resolution HLA genotyping to investigate patterns of TCR occurrence. Rather than drawing on any new phenotypic data, the later analysis identified candidate immune exposures from TCR beta sequences and the way those sequences occurred across donors. An earlier analysis of approximately 640 of the donors applied high-throughput TCR beta sequencing to assess whether each TCR beta V gene segment acted as functional or pseudogenic. Donor age, sex, ethnicity and CMV serostatus were collected together with the repertoire data. Genome-wide SNP genotypes for about 65% of the roughly 670 donors were used in a later genetic analysis, which treated that subset as a discovery cohort. All discovery cohort repertoires had been generated on a single sequencing platform. HLA typing included class I and class II loci at four-digit resolution. Typing coverage varied by locus: about 629-640 donors for A, B, C, DRB1 and DQB1; more than 500 for DQA1; nearly 610 for DPA1; 450 to 480 for DPB1. About five DR-DQ haplotypes were treated as single units for association and clustering because of strong linkage in the cohort. On average, 235,054 unique TCR beta nucleotide sequences were sequenced per donor among a few hundred genotyped donors of the cohort, with roughly 18% of those sequences being non-productive. Broader findings and caveats from the paper: According to a later analysis, TCR association rates differed among HLA loci, with DRB1 alleles showing the most associated TCRs and HLA-C alleles showing the fewest. The authors suggested that the approach could potentially be generalized to other disease states and immunological phenotypes. A later analysis reported that several top co-occurrence clusters appeared linked to parvovirus B19, influenza, CMV and Epstein-Barr virus. In a later genetic analysis, fewer N-insertions in productive TCRs were reported among donors in an Asian-associated ancestry cluster than the roughly 700-donor mean. For the cohort, immune exposure information was limited to CMV serostatus. When HLA alleles, especially DR and DQ, strongly co-occurred, TCR associations were difficult to assign to individual alleles. In this cohort, only TCR beta chains were sequenced, and detectable features were limited by the absence of alpha or paired-chain data. Roughly uniform sequencing depth across donors was assumed in presence/absence analyses, although this assumption may not hold. Correlated functional status among segregating V segments might be attributable to linkage disequilibrium, but an unknown experimental factor could not be ruled out. A total of 150 to 200 TCR beta chains were listed by the study as associated with cytomegalovirus. Most TCR sequences were observed very rarely across donors, whereas some public TCRs were present in many individuals. A later genetic analysis associated a missense DCLRE1C variant with V-gene and J-gene trimming of TCR beta chains, and an independent cohort replicated the association. At a false discovery rate of 0.05, a later analysis linked 16,000 or so TCR beta sequences to specific HLA alleles. Because counts were too low, about 15 rarely observed V segments, including chromosome 9 orphons, were left out of the earlier analysis of some 640 of the donors. In an earlier analysis of roughly 560 of the donors, most TCR beta V segments were observed in productive rearrangements about 90% or about 30% of the time, broadly matching IMGT annotations. Some IMGT-functional V segments, including TRBV6-2 and TRBV6-3, could not be distinguished by the 87-base-pair reads and were therefore excluded. In a later analysis, HLA-associated TCR beta chains showed more clonal expansion and lower generation probabilities than non-associated chains that were equally common. Because HLA typing was missing for some donors at each locus, association tests included only the typed subset. In vitro tests confirmed that three of the cytomegalovirus-associated TCR beta chains recognize cytomegalovirus antigens. A further reported finding was that TCR beta sequences accurately predicted the HLA-A and HLA-B alleles for most subjects in the first cohort. A cluster of highly shared sequence variants was judged likely to be a technical artifact of the sequencing pipeline. The classifier was reported to diagnose cytomegalovirus status with high specificity and sensitivity in both the original cohort and the validation cohort. A later analysis found that most CMV-associated TCR beta chains appeared HLA-restricted, with HLA associations seemingly driven largely by CMV exposure.

In total, over 600 healthy bone marrow donors made up the cohort. All cohort members were sampled while nominally healthy, although unrecorded immune exposures were likely present. The donor tested CMV seropositive, placing the donor among the 289 seropositive members of the cohort. Every donor gave a peripheral blood sample, and the peripheral blood mononuclear cells from that sample were used for TCR beta sequencing. Genomic DNA was extracted from the blood cell samples with the Qiagen DNeasy Blood Extraction Kit. Points on this clone: Which antigen it targets is not known. At one end the junction does not follow the germline gene, possibly because of a read error.

The CDR3 covers 14 residues, taking in both the cysteine and the phenylalanine. Only the CDR3 region is kept as DNA, spanning 42 bases read in frame from base 1. The germline V gene supplies CDR1 SGHRS and CDR2 YFSETQ. Preparation of the library involved the immunoSEQ multiplex PCR assay. The multiplex PCR relied on a mix of 60 forward primers for TCR Vbeta segments and 13 reverse primers for TCR Jbeta segments. The CDR3 region of rearranged TCR beta genes was amplified from genomic DNA by a multiplex PCR assay. The amplified TCR beta libraries were sequenced on the Illumina HiSeq System as 87-base-pair reads. For the original study's pipeline: In a later analysis, some 80 million unique TCR beta chains were counted across the 690 or so repertoires, and approximately 11 million of these chains were shared by at least two donors. Raw reads were error-corrected and collapsed into unique sequences by a nearest-neighbor algorithm in which closely related sequences were merged to remove PCR and sequencing errors. CDR3 sequences were aligned to IMGT reference sequences to assign V, D and J gene segments. For a sequence to be retained, a match of at least six nucleotides was required to both a V gene segment and a J gene segment. A rearrangement was called productive if the CDR3 had no stop codons and remained in frame with V and J, and every other rearrangement was called non-productive. CDR3 was defined by IMGT convention, running from the second conserved V-encoded cysteine to the conserved J-encoded phenylalanine. The earlier analysis of approximately 590 of the donors excluded any sequence lacking an unambiguous match to a single V gene segment. In an earlier analysis of approximately 550 of the donors, V segments were called functional above 56.7% productive rearrangements and were called segregating when the between-donor standard deviation exceeded 5%. A statistical classification framework was built to diagnose cytomegalovirus status from the catalog of TCR beta chain sequences. In a later analysis, V and J genes were assigned by comparing TCR nucleotide sequences against IMGT/GENE-DB human TR gene sequences. Using the TCRdist pipeline, a later analysis assigned CDR3 sequences along with most-parsimonious VDJ recombination scenarios. A later analysis defined each TCR beta chain by its CDR3 amino acid sequence plus V-gene family, and excluded reads lacking a unique V-gene family. In a later analysis, fewer than 600 highly shared, low-generation-probability nucleotide sequences were removed to address suspected cross-contamination and a sequencing artifact. In a later analysis, a clonal expansion index was calculated for each public chain from normalized within-repertoire ranks of inferred template counts. In a later analysis, generation probabilities were computed with a VDJ recombination model fitted to out-of-frame rearrangements, and the resulting probabilities were checked against IGoR. In a later analysis, hypergeometric tests were used to score TCR-TCR, TCR-HLA and TCR-CMV co-occurrence, with a repertoire-size bias correction applied to TCR pairs. False discovery rates were estimated in a later analysis by permuting HLA or CMV assignments 20 times. In a later analysis, co-occurring TCRs were grouped using DBSCAN, and TCRdist sequence similarity was added for clustering within HLA-allele-positive subsets. Repertoires with fewer than 30,000 or more than 120,000 public chains, plus five repertoires with anomalous nucleotide sharing, were excluded from co-occurrence clustering. TCRdb took this table from immuneACCESS and kept in-frame rearrangements with V and J called. Such tables lack part of the clones; where checked against another copy, unresolved V genes explain under half of the gap, and the rest is unexplained. That table supplies the V and J calls and clone size; D and trimming were determined from the DNA. The sample yields 95,000 to 150,000 clones; around 67% were counted once. Around 4.8% of the sample comes from the top ten.

The rearrangement combines TRBV5-1 with TRBJ2-7; the central 9 bases match TRBD2. Sequencing was performed on PBMCs. This receptor was taken from a man aged 55 to 70 in good health and CMV-seropositive. The sequenced DNA: TGCGTCAGCAGCTTATCTAGCGGGGCTTACGAGCAGTACTTC. Its amino acids are CVSSLSSGAYEQYF.